What follows are 4 T cell receptor beta chains derived from one specimen sequenced in a study of T cells in Graves' hyperthyroidism and ophthalmopathy. Amplified regions were TCR beta CDR3 sequences from RNA transcripts. The HTBI primer set drove a first-round RT-PCR of the TCR CDR3. In TCRdb, the multiplex PCR reads were re-called with MiXCR into one record per CDR3 protein. The sample records 250,000 or so distinct CDR3 sequences, about 15% being singletons. Sample: blood. Source of these receptors: a woman between 35 and 50 years old with Graves' hyperthyroidism that later progressed to Graves' ophthalmopathy.

Points on this clonotype: The CDR3 end shows no conserved phenylalanine or tryptophan, and so a read error is likely. The chain uses TRBV9 and TRBJ1-6; no firm D call. V lost 0 bases, J lost 8 bases, and 9 bases lay in between. In germline, CDR1 is SGDLS, CDR2 YYNGEE. The CDR3 extends over 14 amino acids. The CDR3, as DNA: TGTGCCAGCAGCGTAGAAAAGCCCGATTCACCCCTCCACGTT. This gives the protein CASSVEKPDSPLHV.

The chain joins TRBV19 to TRBJ2-4, with D perhaps TRBD2 (6 bases). Germline V gene lookup returns CDR1 LNHDA and CDR2 SQIVND (reference sequence). The germline V and J ends were trimmed by 0 bases and 12 bases, with 12 bases remaining between them. This CDR3 comprises 13 residues. CDR3 bases: TGTGCCAGTAGTATAGAACCGACTAGGGCTCAGTACTTC. This encodes CASSIEPTRAQYF.

This clonotype appeared many times. This chain links TRBV28 with TRBJ2-3, with TRBD2 identical over 8 bases. CDR1 MDHEN and CDR2 SYDVKM come from the germline V gene. This CDR3 comprises 15 residues. The trim removed 4 bases at V and 3 bases at J, leaving 6 bases unmatched. This chain's CDR3 is CASSYSGMGTDTQYF. The CDR3 DNA follows: TGTGCCAGCAGTTATAGCGGGATGGGTACAGATACGCAGTATTTT.

This chain connects TRBV5-1 to TRBJ2-3; D is undetermined. This CDR3 is built from 14 residues. Germline CDR1 and CDR2: SGHRS and YFSETQ. V lost 0 bases and J 10 bases, leaving 15 bases between the germline ends. The CDR3 DNA sequence: TGCGCCAGCAGCTTGGAAGGTAGCTCAAATGCGCAGTATTTT. Its translation: CASSLEGSSNAQYF. The full variable domain, completed using reference TRBV5-1 and TRBJ2-3, is KAGVTQTPRYLIKTRGQQVTLSCSPISGHRSVSWYQQTPGQGLQFLFEYFSETQRNKGNFPGRFSGRQFSNSRSEMNVSTLELGDSALYLCASSLEGSSNAQYFGPGTRLTVL.